This T cell receptor (beta chain) was documented in a study of cytomegalovirus exposure and HLA in healthy donors. The overall study: Unique TCRs numbering approximately 80 million, obtained from HLA-typed donors, made up an early data release. Out of 350 to 400 genotyped donors, roughly 80% belonged to the Caucasian-associated ancestry cluster.

Concerning this clone itself: Its antigen is as yet unknown.

Both 60 Vbeta primers and 13 Jbeta primers went into the PCR. The assay was immunoSEQ multiplex PCR, and TCRdb's table has in-frame clones only and misses some. The repertoire table contains 75,000 to 85,000 clones. Trimming stripped 3 bases from V and 1 base from J, with 12 bases between. CDR1 KGHSH and CDR2 LQKENI come from the germline V gene. CDR3 length: 15 residues. Study conclusions and caveats: The authors enumerated under 200 TCR beta chains as linked to cytomegalovirus.

The donors (healthy individuals) were bone marrow donors. The chain links TRBV18 to TRBJ1-1; D ambiguous. The source of this sequence is a man aged 18-30 years in good health and CMV-seropositive. Sequenced sample: PBMCs. The CDR3, as DNA: TGTGCCAGCTCACCGAACCCTAGAGAGAACACTGAAGCTTTCTTT. Its translation: CASSPNPRENTEAFF.